One sample yielded the 12 T cell receptor beta chains listed below, sequenced in a study of cytomegalovirus exposure and HLA in healthy donors. A multiplex PCR was run with 60 Vbeta primers and 13 Jbeta primers. Generated by immunoSEQ multiplex PCR, the TCRdb table keeps only in-frame clones and is missing some. Of around 140,000 clones detected, around three quarters appear once; the ten largest clones hold less than 2%. Sequencing was performed on PBMCs. Receptors were obtained from a man aged 35 to 55 in good health and CMV-seronegative.

The gene calls are TRBV2 and TRBJ2-1, with TRBD2 identical over 11 bases. The length of the CDR3 is 17 residues. V shed 0 bases and J 5 bases; nucleotides not matched to a gene: 6. Germline V gene sequence: CDR1 SNHLY, CDR2 FYNNEI. CDR3 bases: TGTGCCAGCAGTGAAGCCTTGCCGGGACTAGCGGACAATGAGCAGTTCTTC. Protein: CASSEALPGLADNEQFF.

This chain connects TRBV6-5 to TRBJ1-2; unclear D gene. This CDR3 region has 12 residues. Germline V CDR1 and CDR2: MNHEY, SVGAGI. The V and J ends lost 4 bases and 5 bases respectively, with 8 bases between them. The CDR3 nucleotides are TGTGCCAGCAGTTCTAACAGTTATGGCTACACCTTC. Amino acids: CASSSNSYGYTF.

CDR3 sequence (DNA): TGTGCCAGCAGCTTCTTAGGGGTCGGCTACGAGCAGTACTTC. Translation: CASSFLGVGYEQYF. The genes are TRBV7-9 and TRBJ2-7; D is possibly TRBD1 (5 bases). This CDR3 is 14 amino acids long. V shed 3 bases and J shed 3 bases, with 12 bases lying between them. Germline V CDR1 and CDR2: SEHNR, FQNEAQ (reference sequence).

CDR3 nucleotide sequence: TGTGCCAGCAGTTACGGGGCTAGCGGCTACTACGAGCAGTACTTC. Amino acid sequence: CASSYGASGYYEQYF. The chain employs TRBV6-5 and TRBJ2-7; 7 nucleotides line up with TRBD2. V shed 2 bases, J shed 3 bases, and the junction held 7 bases outside the gene matches. Germline-derived CDR1 and CDR2 are MNHEY and SVGAGI. The CDR3 extends over 15 amino acids.

V usage is TRBV6-6 and J usage is TRBJ1-1; D gene ambiguous. V dropped 6 bases and J dropped 4 bases, with 9 bases sitting between them. CDR3 size: 12 residues. Germline assignment: CDR1 MNHNY and CDR2 SVGAGI (reference sequence). CDR3 in DNA: TGTGCCAGCAGGGCAACTAGCACTGAAGCTTTCTTT. The encoded protein is CASRATSTEAFF.

The chain uses TRBV7-6 and TRBJ2-7; 9 bases are shared with TRBD2. The V segment lost 3 bases and the J segment 2 bases; nucleotides outside the gene matches: 5. The CDR3 has 15 amino acids. Germline lookup yields CDR1 SGHVS and CDR2 FNYEAQ. CDR3 nucleotides: TGTGCCAGCAGCTTTTCGGCGGGAGGGCCCTACGAGCAGTACTTC. It specifies CASSFSAGGPYEQYF.

This chain uses TRBV15 with TRBJ2-1; TRBD2 agrees at 10 bases. Germline V gene lookup returns CDR1 LNHNV and CDR2 YYDKDF (reference sequence). The CDR3 length is 16 residues. Germline trimming cut 0 bases from V and 6 bases from J; bases unmatched to any gene: 5. The CDR3 DNA reads TGTGCCACCAGCAGAGATATGCTAGCGGGAGTCAATGAGCAGTTCTTC. Translation gives CATSRDMLAGVNEQFF. Combining the CDR3 with reference TRBV15 and TRBJ2-1 gives the whole variable domain DAMVIQNPRYQVTQFGKPVTLSCSQTLNHNVMYWYQQKSSQAPKLLFHYYDKDFNNEADTPDNFQSRRPNTSFCFLDIRSPGLGDTAMYLCATSRDMLAGVNEQFFGPGTRLTVL.

The gene calls are TRBV7-2 and TRBJ2-5; 9 nucleotides line up with TRBD1. Per the germline V gene, CDR1 is SGHTA and CDR2 is FQGNSA. This CDR3 contains 15 residues. With V trimmed by 2 bases and J by 2 bases, 3 bases remained unmatched. The CDR3, as DNA: TGTGCCAGCAGCTTATACGGGACAGGGCAAGAGACCCAGTACTTC. This gives the protein CASSLYGTGQETQYF.

The chain joins TRBV5-1 to TRBJ2-5; D perhaps matches TRBD2 (5 bases). Germline loops: CDR1 SGHRS, CDR2 YFSETQ. V lost 0 bases and J 5 bases, leaving 17 bases between the germline ends. CDR3 length: 16 residues. Here the CDR3 reads CASSLESLLGWETQYF. CDR3 coding DNA: TGCGCCAGCAGCTTGGAGTCCTTACTAGGGTGGGAGACCCAGTACTTC. The full variable domain, completed using reference TRBV5-1 and TRBJ2-5, is KAGVTQTPRYLIKTRGQQVTLSCSPISGHRSVSWYQQTPGQGLQFLFEYFSETQRNKGNFPGRFSGRQFSNSRSEMNVSTLELGDSALYLCASSLESLLGWETQYFGPGTRLLVL.

V gene TRBV5-6 combines with J gene TRBJ1-2; possibly TRBD1 for D (5 bases). The V gene's germline CDR1 is SGHDT and CDR2 YYEEEE. Trimming stripped 2 bases from V and 6 bases from J, with 11 bases between. The CDR3 has 13 residues. The CDR3 loop reads CASSLDGGNGYTF. For the CDR3, the DNA is TGTGCCAGCAGCTTAGACGGGGGGAATGGCTACACCTTC.

V is TRBV6-5 and J is TRBJ2-5, with 9 nucleotides matching TRBD1. TRBJ2-7 matches the DNA end more closely, so the J call is doubtful. The CDR3 consists of 15 residues. Germline V lookup: CDR1 MNHEY, CDR2 SVGAGI. For the CDR3, the DNA is TGTGCCAGCAGCAAGAATAACAGGGGGCAGTACGAGCAGTACTTC. This gives the protein CASSKNNRGQYEQYF.

The gene calls are TRBV5-4 and TRBJ2-5, with 12 bases matching TRBD1. V lost 4 bases, J lost 1 base, and 5 bases stayed unmatched. Per germline, CDR1 SGHNT and CDR2 YYREEE (reference sequence). CDR3 size: 16 residues. This chain's CDR3 is CASSLRDRGPQETQYF. The CDR3 region has the DNA TGTGCCAGCAGCCTCCGGGACAGGGGGCCCCAAGAGACCCAGTACTTC.